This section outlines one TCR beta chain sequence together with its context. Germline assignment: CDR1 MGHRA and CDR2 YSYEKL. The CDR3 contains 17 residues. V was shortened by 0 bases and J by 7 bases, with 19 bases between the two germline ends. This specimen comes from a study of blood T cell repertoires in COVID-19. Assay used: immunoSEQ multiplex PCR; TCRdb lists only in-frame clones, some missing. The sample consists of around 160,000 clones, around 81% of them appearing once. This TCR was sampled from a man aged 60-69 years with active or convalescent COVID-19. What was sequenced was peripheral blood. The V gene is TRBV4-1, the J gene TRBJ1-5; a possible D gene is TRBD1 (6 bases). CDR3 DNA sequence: TGCGCCAGCAGCCAAGATGGGCGCCATACAGGGAGACAGCCCCAGCATTTT. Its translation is CASSQDGRHTGRQPQHF.